Below, 8 T cell receptor beta chains from the same sample are listed, as sequenced in a study of T cell responses to AZD1222 COVID-19 vaccine. The protocol was immunoSEQ multiplex PCR, while the TCRdb copy is restricted to in-frame clones and leaves out a portion. The table lists approximately 200,000 clones, more than 75% of them singletons. This specimen was peripheral blood, taken on day 0 of MenACWY control vaccination. The source is an adult in good health.

The chain is built from TRBV7-9 and TRBJ2-5; D remains ambiguous. Deletions cut 1 base from V and 4 bases from J, with 7 bases between. The CDR3 has 13 residues. The V gene's germline CDR1 is SEHNR and CDR2 FQNEAQ (reference sequence). The CDR3 loop is CASSLVWGETQYF. In DNA form, the CDR3 reads TGTGCCAGCAGCTTAGTATGGGGAGAGACCCAGTACTTC.

This chain uses TRBV15 with TRBJ1-1; no firm D call. Trimming took 0 bases from V and 1 from J, leaving 15 bases between them. CDR3 length: 17 amino acids. Germline V gene sequence: CDR1 LNHNV, CDR2 YYDKDF (reference sequence). CDR3 sequence: CATSRDYHRGPNTEAFF. The DNA for the CDR3 is TGTGCCACCAGCAGAGATTATCATAGAGGGCCGAACACTGAAGCTTTCTTT.

The chain links TRBV7-3 to TRBJ2-3; unclear D gene. V was shortened by 2 bases and J by 0 bases, with 3 bases between the two germline ends. This CDR3 has 13 amino acids. Germline-derived CDR1 and CDR2 are SGHTA and FQGTGA. CDR3 protein: CASSLDSTDTQYF. The CDR3 DNA reads TGTGCCAGCAGCTTAGACAGCACAGATACGCAGTATTTT.

CDR3 in amino acids: CASRLKALQGSNQPQHF. CDR3 nucleotides: TGTGCAAGTCGCTTAAAAGCGTTACAGGGGAGCAATCAGCCCCAGCATTTT. This sequence joins TRBV12-2 and TRBJ1-5; the table gives TRBD1 as D, unverified against the DNA. TRBV12-2 represents a pseudogene. The CDR3 extends over 17 amino acids.

The rearrangement joins TRBV7-9 to TRBJ2-3; 16 nucleotides match TRBD2. Germline trimming cut 6 bases from V and 4 bases from J; bases unmatched to any gene: 10. The germline V gene has CDR1 SEHNR and CDR2 FQNEAQ (reference sequence). The CDR3 consists of 18 residues. The CDR3 bases are TGTGCCAGCAGTCGACCGGGACTAGCGGGGGGGCATGCAGATACGCAGTATTTT. As protein: CASSRPGLAGGHADTQYF.

The chain is built from TRBV28 and TRBJ2-7; maybe TRBD2 (6 bases). Looked up from germline, CDR1 is MDHEN and CDR2 is SYDVKM. Trimming pared 8 bases from V and 7 bases from J, leaving 18 bases between. This CDR3 spans 13 amino acids. CDR3 in amino acids: CASAGTLTREQYF. The CDR3 DNA sequence: TGTGCCAGCGCCGGGACTCTCACGCGGGAGCAGTACTTC.

V and J are TRBV12-3 or TRBV12-4 and TRBJ1-1; D is perhaps TRBD1 (5 bases). This CDR3 is built from 13 residues. Trimming left V 7 bases short and J 4 bases short, with 13 bases between. The CDR3 DNA is TGTGCCAGCACTCAAAGCGGGGGCACTGAAGCTTTCTTT. Translated, it gives CASTQSGGTEAFF.

The V call is TRBV29-1, the J call TRBJ1-1; no firm D call. Germline CDR1 reads SQVTM; CDR2 reads ANQGSEA. Trimming stripped 5 bases from V and 0 bases from J, with 13 bases between. The CDR3 consists of 14 residues. CDR3 in DNA: TGCAGCGTTCGGACCCTTGATATGAACACTGAAGCTTTCTTT. This encodes CSVRTLDMNTEAFF. Complete variable domain (other parts from reference TRBV29-1 and TRBJ1-1): SAVISQKPSRDICQRGTSLTIQCQVDSQVTMMFWYRQQPGQSLTLIATANQGSEATYESGFVIDKFPISRPNLTFSTLTVSNMSPEDSSIYLCSVRTLDMNTEAFFGQGTRLTVV.